This entry features one TCR beta chain sequence. The target antigen is unknown. The data are from a study of T cell responses to AZD1222 COVID-19 vaccine. V was shortened by 4 bases and J by 8 bases, with 9 bases between the two germline ends. Germline CDR1 reads LGHDT; CDR2 reads YNNKEL (reference sequence). The CDR3 totals 13 residues. Some clones are missing from TCRdb's copy, which holds only in-frame ones; the method was immunoSEQ multiplex PCR. The sample includes 130,000 to 150,000 clones, about 89% of them seen just once. Study-level points and caveats: CD4 TCRs associated with vaccination spanned spike, dominating at 160-218 and 743-854.

This TCR was recovered from an adult in good health. Sequencing used peripheral blood, obtained on day 0 of MenACWY control vaccination. V gene TRBV3-1 (or the pseudogene TRBV3-2) combines with J gene TRBJ1-6; D gene unclear. The DNA for the CDR3 is TGTGCCAGCAGCCCACCTGAGTATTCACCCCTCCACTTT. Protein product: CASSPPEYSPLHF.